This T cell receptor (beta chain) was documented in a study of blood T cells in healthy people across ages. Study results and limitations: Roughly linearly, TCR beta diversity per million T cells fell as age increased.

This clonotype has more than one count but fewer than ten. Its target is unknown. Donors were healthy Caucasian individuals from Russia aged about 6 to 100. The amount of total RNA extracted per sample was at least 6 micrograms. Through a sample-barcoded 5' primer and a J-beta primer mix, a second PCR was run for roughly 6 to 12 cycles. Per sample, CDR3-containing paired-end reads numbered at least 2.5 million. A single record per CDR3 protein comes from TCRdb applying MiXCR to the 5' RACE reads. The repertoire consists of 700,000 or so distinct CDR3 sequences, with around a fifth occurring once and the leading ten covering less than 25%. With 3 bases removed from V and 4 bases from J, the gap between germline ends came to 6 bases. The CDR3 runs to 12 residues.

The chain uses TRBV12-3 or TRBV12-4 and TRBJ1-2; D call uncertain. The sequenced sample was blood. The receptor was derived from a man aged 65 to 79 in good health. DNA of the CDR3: TGTGCCAGCAGTTTGGTTCGCTATGGCTACACCTTC. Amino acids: CASSLVRYGYTF.